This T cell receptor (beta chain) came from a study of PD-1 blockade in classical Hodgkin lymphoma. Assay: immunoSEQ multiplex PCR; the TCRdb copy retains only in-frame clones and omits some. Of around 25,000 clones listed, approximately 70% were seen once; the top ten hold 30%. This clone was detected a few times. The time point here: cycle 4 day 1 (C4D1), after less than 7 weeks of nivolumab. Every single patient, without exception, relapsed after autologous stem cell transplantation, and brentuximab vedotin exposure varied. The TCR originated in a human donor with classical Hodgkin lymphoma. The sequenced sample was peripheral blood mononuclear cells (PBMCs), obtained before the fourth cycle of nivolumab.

CDR3 loop: CASSDPRERGSPLHF. The CDR3 region has the DNA TGTGCCAGCAGTGATCCGAGGGAGAGGGGATCACCCCTCCACTTT. V gene TRBV2 combines with J gene TRBJ1-6; a weak D match, TRBD1 (5 bases). The ends were cut back, 3 bases at V and 10 bases at J, with 16 bases in the middle. Per the germline V gene, CDR1 is SNHLY and CDR2 is FYNNEI. CDR3 length: 15 residues.